Listed below are T cell receptor beta chains from one sample, sequenced in a study of T cells expressing NK-cell markers. Each CDR3 protein gets one entry in TCRdb, which reprocessed the 5' RACE reads and gives no DNA. The sample table includes hundreds of thousands of distinct CDR3 sequences. Source material: blood T cells: a sorted CD56 or NKG2C T cell subset, CD4+ or CD8+ T cells, or bulk PBMC T cells (not recorded which). The receptors here all came from a woman aged 18-70 years in good health. The CDR3 runs from the conserved cysteine through the conserved F or W.

TRBV10-3	TRBJ2-1	CAISESLGGDEQFF
TRBV5-1	TRBJ2-7	CASSRGTGFYEQYF
TRBV12-3/TRBV12-4	TRBJ2-2	CASTKNWGSAELFF
TRBV5-1	TRBJ2-5	CASSWGPPQETQYF
TRBV27	TRBJ1-5	CASRRTGTGNIGPQHF
TRBV12-3/TRBV12-4	TRBJ2-5	CASRAGGKETQYF
TRBV12-3/TRBV12-4	TRBJ2-7	CASSNLYEQYF
TRBV2	TRBJ1-5	CASISERSNQPQHF
TRBV9	TRBJ2-5	CASSPRTSPLVQETQYF
TRBV6-2/TRBV6-3	TRBJ2-7	CASSEPAASYEQYF
TRBV6-2/TRBV6-3	TRBJ2-1	CASERTGGFLWNEQFF
TRBV19	TRBJ2-1	CATAIAGGHYNEQFF
TRBV6-1	TRBJ1-2	CASSGTGNDYGYTF
TRBV21-1	TRBJ1-1	CASFRPPRTEAFF
TRBV29-1	TRBJ2-3	CSDFSADTSTDTQYF
TRBV29-1	TRBJ2-7	CSVVLRQSYEQYF
TRBV4-1	TRBJ1-5	CASSPSPGLGSNQPQHF
TRBV3-1	TRBJ2-5	CASRQRTIQETQYF
TRBV29-1	TRBJ1-3	CSGSTINTIYF
TRBV29-1	TRBJ2-1	CSVFGGASSYNEQFF
TRBV20-1	TRBJ2-1	CSASRRATPYNEQFF
TRBV6-5	TRBJ2-1	CASSSPQGSYNEQFF
TRBV29-1	TRBJ1-1	CSVVEDDTEAFF
TRBV30	TRBJ1-2	CAWRMAAIGGYTF
TRBV12-3/TRBV12-4	TRBJ1-2	CASSLLLGQGDYGYTF
TRBV6-5	TRBJ1-2	CASSSSDRGDGYTF
TRBV5-1	TRBJ1-1	CASSLGGSGGRPNTEAFF
TRBV11-2	TRBJ2-1	CASSLLGVEGRAYNEQFF
TRBV10-3	TRBJ1-1	CATVGREGTEAFF
TRBV27	TRBJ2-7	CASSQRGLASYEQYF
TRBV18	TRBJ2-3	CASSPGGVAADTQYF
TRBV4-2	TRBJ1-4	CASSQAKGRAEKLFF
TRBV7-9	TRBJ2-7	CASSRTGPGEQYF
TRBV5-1	TRBJ2-7	CASSLMGGTDYEQYF
TRBV4-3	TRBJ2-1	CASSLDEAYNEQFF
TRBV2	TRBJ2-2	CASWDRGNGELFF
TRBV27	TRBJ2-5	CASSPGFQETQYF
TRBV6-2/TRBV6-3	TRBJ2-1	CASSNSGGEYNEQFF
TRBV7-4	TRBJ1-5	CASSPTGQTYNQPQHF
TRBV12-3/TRBV12-4	TRBJ2-1	CASSLIGEQLYEQFF
TRBV3-1	TRBJ1-1	CASSPRTLVNTEAFF
TRBV5-1	TRBJ2-4	CASSPEGAKNIQYF